Below, 9 T cell receptor beta chains from the same sample are listed, as sequenced in a study of beta chain features in type 1 diabetes. General study points: Among all four CD4+ subsets, Type 1 diabetes patients had TCRB CDR3s that were moderately but significantly shorter.

Which antigens these TCRs recognize remains unknown. Expressed TCRB transcripts were sequenced because the entire RNA isolate underwent reverse transcription. Data came from immunoSEQ multiplex PCR; TCRdb stores just in-frame clones and leaves some out. The top ten hold roughly 0.46% of the sample, which has some 190,000 clones, under 9.5% seen once. The material sequenced was central memory CD4+ T cells from blood. The origin of the receptors is a man between 18 and 29 years old with type 1 diabetes.

This clone was found a few times. The CDR3 region has the DNA TGTGCCAGCTCACCAGCCGGACAGGAATGGTATGGCTACACCTTC. Protein product: CASSPAGQEWYGYTF. V is TRBV18 and J is TRBJ1-2; the match to TRBD1 covers 7 bases. The CDR3 extends over 15 amino acids. Germline lookup yields CDR1 KGHSH and CDR2 LQKENI. Germline trimming cut 2 bases from V and 5 bases from J; bases unmatched to any gene: 8.

In its sample, this clone was seen a few times. The chain employs TRBV19 and TRBJ2-3; D perhaps matches TRBD1 (6 bases). V lost 1 base and J 4 bases, leaving 9 bases between the germline ends. This CDR3 comprises 14 residues. Germline assignment: CDR1 LNHDA and CDR2 SQIVND (reference sequence). Here the CDR3 reads CASSIGGQSDTQYF. The CDR3 coding sequence is TGTGCCAGTAGTATAGGTGGACAGTCAGATACGCAGTATTTT.

This chain uses TRBV7-9 with TRBJ2-3, with TRBD1 matching over 7 bases. V was pared by 2 bases and J by 0 bases, with 2 bases of the junction left unmatched. Looked up from germline, CDR1 is SEHNR and CDR2 is FQNEAQ (reference sequence). The CDR3 is 15 residues long. The CDR3: CASSLNRGSTDTQYF. In DNA form, the CDR3 reads TGTGCCAGCAGCTTAAACAGGGGAAGCACAGATACGCAGTATTTT.

This clone was counted a few times. The genes are TRBV4-3 and TRBJ2-4; D may be TRBD2 (5 bases). The CDR3 loop spans 15 amino acids. Trimming left V 0 bases short and J 3 bases short, with 9 bases between. The germline gives CDR1 LGHNA, CDR2 YSLEER. The CDR3: CASSQERGNKNIQYF. CDR3 sequence (DNA): TGCGCCAGCAGCCAAGAACGGGGAAACAAAAACATTCAGTACTTC.

The rearrangement uses TRBV2 and TRBJ2-1, with TRBD2 matching 8 bases. V lost 1 base and J lost 7; bases outside the gene matches: 3. Germline loops: CDR1 SNHLY, CDR2 FYNNEI. The CDR3 consists of 14 residues. The chain's CDR3 is CASSEGRLANEQFF. CDR3 bases: TGTGCCAGCAGTGAAGGGAGACTAGCGAATGAGCAGTTCTTC.

In this sample, this clone turned up a few times. The chain joins TRBV7-9 to TRBJ2-2, with D unresolved. The germline V and J ends were trimmed by 1 base and 4 bases, with 10 bases remaining between them. This CDR3 has 15 residues. Per the germline V gene, CDR1 is SEHNR and CDR2 is FQNEAQ (reference sequence). The CDR3 bases are TGTGCCAGCAGCTTAGAGGCGGTGTCCACCGGGGAGCTGTTTTTT. Its translation is CASSLEAVSTGELFF.

J is TRBJ2-3 and V is TRBV5-1, with a tentative D call TRBD2 (5 bases). The germline gives CDR1 SGHRS, CDR2 YFSETQ. V was shortened by 0 bases and J by 5 bases, with 13 bases between the two germline ends. This CDR3 region has 15 residues. CDR3 residues: CASSLVDGVKDTQYF. CDR3 DNA: TGCGCCAGCAGCTTGGTGGACGGGGTCAAAGATACGCAGTATTTT.

This clone occurred a few times. The genes are TRBV6-6 and TRBJ1-1; D is unclear. The V and J ends lost 5 bases and 6 bases respectively, with 7 bases between them. The CDR3 is made up of 11 amino acids. The germline V gene has CDR1 MNHNY and CDR2 SVGAGI (reference sequence). In DNA, the CDR3 is TGTGCCAGCAGTCTCACAGCTGAAGCTTTCTTT. Translated, it gives CASSLTAEAFF.

This rearrangement joins TRBV10-3 to TRBJ2-3, with 15 bases lining up with TRBD2. The CDR3 has 19 amino acids. V shed 2 bases and J 2 bases; nucleotides not matched to a gene: 8. Germline V gene sequence: CDR1 ENHRY, CDR2 SYGVKD. In nucleotides, the CDR3 is TGTGCCATCAGTGAGCGGGGACTAGCGGGGGGCACCTTCACAGATACGCAGTATTTT. It translates to CAISERGLAGGTFTDTQYF.